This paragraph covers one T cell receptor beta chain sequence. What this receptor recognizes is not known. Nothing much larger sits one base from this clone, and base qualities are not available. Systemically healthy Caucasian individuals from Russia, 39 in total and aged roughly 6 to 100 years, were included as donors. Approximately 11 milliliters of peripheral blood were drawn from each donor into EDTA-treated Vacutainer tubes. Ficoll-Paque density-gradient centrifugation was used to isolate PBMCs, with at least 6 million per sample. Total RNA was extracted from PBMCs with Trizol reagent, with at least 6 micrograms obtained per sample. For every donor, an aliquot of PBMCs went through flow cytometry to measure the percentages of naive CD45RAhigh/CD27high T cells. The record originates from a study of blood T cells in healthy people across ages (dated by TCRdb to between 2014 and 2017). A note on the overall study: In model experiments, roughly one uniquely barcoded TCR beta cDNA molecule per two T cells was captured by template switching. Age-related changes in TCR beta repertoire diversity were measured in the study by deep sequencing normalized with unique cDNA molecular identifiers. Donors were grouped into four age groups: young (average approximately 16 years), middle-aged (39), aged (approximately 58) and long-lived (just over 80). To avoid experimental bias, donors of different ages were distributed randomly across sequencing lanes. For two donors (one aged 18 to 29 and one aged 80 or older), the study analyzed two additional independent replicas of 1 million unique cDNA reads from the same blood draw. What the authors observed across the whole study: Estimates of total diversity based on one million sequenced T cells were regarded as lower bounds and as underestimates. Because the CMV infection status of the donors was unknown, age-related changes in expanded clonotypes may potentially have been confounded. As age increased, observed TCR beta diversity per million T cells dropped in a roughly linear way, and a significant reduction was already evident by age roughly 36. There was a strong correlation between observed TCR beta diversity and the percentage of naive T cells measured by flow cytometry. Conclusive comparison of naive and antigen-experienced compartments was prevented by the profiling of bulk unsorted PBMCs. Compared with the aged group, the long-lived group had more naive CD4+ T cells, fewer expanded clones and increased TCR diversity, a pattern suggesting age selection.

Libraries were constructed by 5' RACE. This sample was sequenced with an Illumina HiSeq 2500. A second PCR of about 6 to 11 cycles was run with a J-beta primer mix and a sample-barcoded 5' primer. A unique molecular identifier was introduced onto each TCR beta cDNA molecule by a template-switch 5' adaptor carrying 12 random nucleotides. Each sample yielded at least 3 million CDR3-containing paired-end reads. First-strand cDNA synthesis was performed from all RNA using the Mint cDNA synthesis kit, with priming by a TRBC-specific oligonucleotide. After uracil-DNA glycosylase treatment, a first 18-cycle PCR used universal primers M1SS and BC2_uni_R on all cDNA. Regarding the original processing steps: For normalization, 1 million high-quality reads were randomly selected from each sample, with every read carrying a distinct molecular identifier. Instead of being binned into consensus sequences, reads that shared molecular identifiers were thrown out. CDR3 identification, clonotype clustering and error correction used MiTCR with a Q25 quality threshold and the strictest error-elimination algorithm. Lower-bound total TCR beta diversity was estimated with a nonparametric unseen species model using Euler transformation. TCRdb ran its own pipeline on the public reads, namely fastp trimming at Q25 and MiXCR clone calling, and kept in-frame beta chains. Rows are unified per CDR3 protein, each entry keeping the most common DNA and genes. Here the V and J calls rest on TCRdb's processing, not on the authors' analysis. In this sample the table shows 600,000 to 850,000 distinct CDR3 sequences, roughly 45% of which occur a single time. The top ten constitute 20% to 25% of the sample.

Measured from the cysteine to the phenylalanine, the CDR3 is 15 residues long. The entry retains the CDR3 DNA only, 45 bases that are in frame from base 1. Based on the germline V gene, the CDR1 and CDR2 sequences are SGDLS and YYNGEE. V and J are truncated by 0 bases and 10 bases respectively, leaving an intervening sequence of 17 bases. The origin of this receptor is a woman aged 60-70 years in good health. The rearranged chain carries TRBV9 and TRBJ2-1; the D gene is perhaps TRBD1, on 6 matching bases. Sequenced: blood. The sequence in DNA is TGTGCCAGCAGCGTAGGAGGGCAGGACAGAGGGGAGCAGTTCTTC. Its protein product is CASSVGGQDRGEQFF. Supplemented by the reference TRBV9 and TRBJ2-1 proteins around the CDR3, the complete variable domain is DSGVTQTPKHLITATGQRVTLRCSPRSGDLSVYWYQQSLDQGLQFLIQYYNGEERAKGNILERFSAQQFPDLHSELNLSSLELGDSALYFCASSVGGQDRGEQFFGPGTRLTVL.